The following is a T cell receptor beta chain sequence with its context. What antigen it recognizes has not been identified. It has no much larger one-base neighbor in the sample; base qualities were not kept. The trim is 0 bases for V and 9 bases for J, with a gap of 11 bases between the germline ends. As encoded in the germline V gene, CDR1 is SGHNT while CDR2 is YENEEA. Spanning cysteine to phenylalanine, the CDR3 consists of 13 amino acids. Only CDR3 DNA remains: 39 bases, in frame from the first base. This sample was taken from a study of lymphopenia after photon versus proton radiotherapy (dated by TCRdb to about 2019). Study-wide context: In patients with gastrointestinal tumors who developed high-grade lymphopenia, the study compared the immunological effects of photon radiation therapy with those of proton radiation therapy. The 20 or so patients in the cohort had gastrointestinal tumors, were treated with either photon or proton therapy, and subsequently developed lymphopenia. The study aimed to characterize how the two radiation modalities differ in their impact on the immune system.

General study outcomes and caveats: After the lymphocyte count nadir, repertoires from photon-treated patients showed oligoclonal expansion, particularly of CD8+ Temra cells, and this expansion drove the decline in diversity. Proton-treated patients stayed relatively stable during treatment, while photon-treated patients lost naive T cells and TCR diversity and gained effector/memory populations. Across the cohort, a larger post-nadir drop in TCR diversity was inversely correlated with overall survival time among patients who died. The authors looked at the survival association only in patients who died, and they framed better survival with proton therapy as a possibility rather than a demonstrated result.

Library construction relied on the immunoSEQ multiplex PCR assay. Deep sequencing of rearranged TCR beta loci, alongside multiparametric flow cytometry, was used to profile T cell repertoires. The source is immuneACCESS, and TCRdb retained only in-frame sequences with V and J called. Part of the clones is not carried over; for the studies checked, unresolved V genes explain less than half of this, and the remainder is unexplained. Present in this sample are about 68,000 clones, more than 75% of which were seen just once. The ten largest clones add up to around 2.6% of the sample. Specimen: peripheral blood, collected from a patient treated with photon-based radiotherapy. The sequence derives from a woman between 70 and 85 years old with pancreatic cancer. The chain uses TRBV11-3 and TRBJ1-1; no D segment can be confidently identified. The sequence in DNA is TGTGCCAGCAGCTTAGATCGAGCGGAGAAAGCTTTCTTT. Its coded protein is CASSLDRAEKAFF.